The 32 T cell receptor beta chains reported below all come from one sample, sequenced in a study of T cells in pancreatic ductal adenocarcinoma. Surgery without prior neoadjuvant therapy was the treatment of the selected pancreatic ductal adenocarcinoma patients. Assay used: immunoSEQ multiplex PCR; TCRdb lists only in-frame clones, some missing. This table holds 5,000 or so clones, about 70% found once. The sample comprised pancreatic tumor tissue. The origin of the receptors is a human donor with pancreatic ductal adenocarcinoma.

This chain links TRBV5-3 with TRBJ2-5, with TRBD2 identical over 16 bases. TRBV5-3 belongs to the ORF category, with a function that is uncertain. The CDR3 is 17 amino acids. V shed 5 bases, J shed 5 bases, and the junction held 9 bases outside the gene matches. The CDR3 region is CARRFGTSGGAMETQYF. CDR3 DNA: TGTGCCAGAAGGTTCGGGACTAGCGGGGGGGCCATGGAGACCCAGTACTTC.

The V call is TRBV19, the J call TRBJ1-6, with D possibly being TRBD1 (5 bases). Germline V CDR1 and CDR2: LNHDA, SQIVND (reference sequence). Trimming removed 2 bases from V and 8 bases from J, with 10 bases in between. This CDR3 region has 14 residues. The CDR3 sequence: CASSIRTGHSPLHF. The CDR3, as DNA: TGTGCCAGTAGTATACGAACAGGACATTCACCCCTCCACTTT.

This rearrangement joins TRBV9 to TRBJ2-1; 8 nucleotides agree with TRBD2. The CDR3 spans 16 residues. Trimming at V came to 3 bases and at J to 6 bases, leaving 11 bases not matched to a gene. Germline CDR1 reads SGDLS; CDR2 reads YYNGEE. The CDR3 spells CASSAGRGDSRNEQFF. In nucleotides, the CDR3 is TGTGCCAGCAGCGCGGGGCGGGGGGACTCGCGCAATGAGCAGTTCTTC.

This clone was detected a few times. Written as DNA, the CDR3 is TGTGCCAGCAGCTTAGGACAGGGAATGGGGGCCGGCTACACCTTC. This translates into CASSLGQGMGAGYTF. The chain links TRBV7-2 to TRBJ1-2; 7 bases agree with TRBD1. Unmatched junction bases numbered 10, after V lost 1 base and J lost 8 bases. The CDR3 has 15 amino acids. Per germline, CDR1 SGHTA and CDR2 FQGNSA.

The CDR3 DNA is TGTGCCAGCAGCACCGGGACAGGGGTAGCGCGCGGTACGCAGTATTTT. As protein: CASSTGTGVARGTQYF. V usage is TRBV2 and J usage is TRBJ2-3, with TRBD1 identical over 10 bases. The V and J ends lost 6 bases and 8 bases, in that order; junction bases with no gene match: 14. Germline V lookup: CDR1 SNHLY, CDR2 FYNNEI. This CDR3 contains 16 residues. Using reference TRBV2 and TRBJ2-3 for the parts outside the CDR3, the full variable domain is EPEVTQTPSHQVTQMGQEVILRCVPISNHLYFYWYRQILGQKVEFLVSFYNNEISEKSEIFDDQFSVERPDGSNFTLKIRSTKLEDSAMYFCASSTGTGVARGTQYFGPGTRLTVL.

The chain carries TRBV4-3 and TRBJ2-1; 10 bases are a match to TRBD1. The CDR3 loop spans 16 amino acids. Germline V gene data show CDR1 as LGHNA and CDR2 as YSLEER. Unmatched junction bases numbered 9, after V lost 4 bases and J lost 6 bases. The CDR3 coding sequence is TGCGCCAGCAGCCCGATACCGGGACAGGGGTTCAATGAGCAGTTCTTC. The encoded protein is CASSPIPGQGFNEQFF.

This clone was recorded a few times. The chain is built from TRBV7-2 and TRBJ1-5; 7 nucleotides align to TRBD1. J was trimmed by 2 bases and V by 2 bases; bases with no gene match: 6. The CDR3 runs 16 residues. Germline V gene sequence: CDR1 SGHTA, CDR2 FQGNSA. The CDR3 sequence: CASSLMNRGGNQPQHF. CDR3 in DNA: TGTGCCAGCAGCTTAATGAACAGGGGAGGCAATCAGCCCCAGCATTTT.

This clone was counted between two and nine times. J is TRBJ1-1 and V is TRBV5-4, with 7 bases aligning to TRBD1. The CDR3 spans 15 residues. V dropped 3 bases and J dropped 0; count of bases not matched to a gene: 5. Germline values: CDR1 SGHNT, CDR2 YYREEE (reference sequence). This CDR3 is CASSWTGTVNTEAFF. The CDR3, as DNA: TGTGCCAGCAGCTGGACCGGGACAGTGAACACTGAAGCTTTCTTT.

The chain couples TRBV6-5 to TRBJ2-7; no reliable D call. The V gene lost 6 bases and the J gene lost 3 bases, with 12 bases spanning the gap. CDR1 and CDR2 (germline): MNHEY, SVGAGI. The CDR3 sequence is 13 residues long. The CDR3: CASRNNQFYEQYF. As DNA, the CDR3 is TGTGCCAGCAGGAATAACCAGTTCTACGAGCAGTACTTC.

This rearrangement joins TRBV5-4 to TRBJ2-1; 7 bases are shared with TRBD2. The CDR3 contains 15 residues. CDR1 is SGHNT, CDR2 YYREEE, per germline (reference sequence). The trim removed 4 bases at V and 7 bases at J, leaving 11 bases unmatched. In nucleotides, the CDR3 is TGTGCCAGCAGCGCAGGGACTAAAAAGGGGAATGAGCAGTTCTTC. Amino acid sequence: CASSAGTKKGNEQFF.

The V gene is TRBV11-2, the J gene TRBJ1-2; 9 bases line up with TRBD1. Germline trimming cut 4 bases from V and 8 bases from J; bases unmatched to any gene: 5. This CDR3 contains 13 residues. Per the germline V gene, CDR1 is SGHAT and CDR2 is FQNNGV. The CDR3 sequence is CASSSQGARGYTF. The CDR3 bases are TGTGCCAGCAGCTCACAGGGGGCGCGGGGCTACACCTTC.

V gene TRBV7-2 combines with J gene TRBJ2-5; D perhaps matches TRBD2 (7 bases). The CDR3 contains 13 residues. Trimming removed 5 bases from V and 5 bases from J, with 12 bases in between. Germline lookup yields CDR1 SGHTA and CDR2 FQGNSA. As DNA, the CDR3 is TGTGCCAGCAGCCGAGGGGGGGAGGAGACCCAGTACTTC. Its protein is CASSRGGEETQYF.

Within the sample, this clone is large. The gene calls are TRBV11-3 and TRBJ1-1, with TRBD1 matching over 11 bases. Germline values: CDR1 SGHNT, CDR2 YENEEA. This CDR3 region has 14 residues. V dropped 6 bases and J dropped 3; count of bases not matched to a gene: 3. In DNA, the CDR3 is TGTGCCAGCAGAGGGACAGGGGGGGACACTGAAGCTTTCTTT. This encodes CASRGTGGDTEAFF.

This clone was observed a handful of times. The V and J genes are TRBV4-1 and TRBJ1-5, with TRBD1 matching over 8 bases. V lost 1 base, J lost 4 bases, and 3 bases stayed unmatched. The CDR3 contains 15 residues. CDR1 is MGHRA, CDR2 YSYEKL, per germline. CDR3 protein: CASSQGQGLNQPQHF. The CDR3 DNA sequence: TGCGCCAGCAGCCAAGGACAGGGGTTGAATCAGCCCCAGCATTTT.

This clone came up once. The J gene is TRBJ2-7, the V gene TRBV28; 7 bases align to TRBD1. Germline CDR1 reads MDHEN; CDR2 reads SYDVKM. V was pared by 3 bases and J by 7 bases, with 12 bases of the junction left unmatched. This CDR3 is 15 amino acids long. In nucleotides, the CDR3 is TGTGCCAGCAGTTTCGCGGCAGGGGGAGTTAGGGAGCAGTACTTC. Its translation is CASSFAAGGVREQYF.

This CDR3 reads CSARVGGGRTGELFF. For the CDR3, the DNA is TGCAGCGCCCGGGTGGGCGGGGGAAGAACCGGGGAGCTGTTTTTT. The chain has TRBV29-1 and TRBJ2-2, with TRBD2 matching over 7 bases. V was pared by 7 bases and J by 5 bases, with 13 bases of the junction left unmatched. The CDR3 is 15 residues long. Per the germline V gene, CDR1 is SQVTM and CDR2 is ANQGSEA.

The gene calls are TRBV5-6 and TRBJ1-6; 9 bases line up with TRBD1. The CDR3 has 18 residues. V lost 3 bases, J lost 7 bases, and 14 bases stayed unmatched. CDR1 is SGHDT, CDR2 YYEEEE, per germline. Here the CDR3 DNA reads TGTGCCAGCAGCTCAACAGCCGGGACAGGGAGCTGGAATTCACCCCTCCACTTT. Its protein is CASSSTAGTGSWNSPLHF.

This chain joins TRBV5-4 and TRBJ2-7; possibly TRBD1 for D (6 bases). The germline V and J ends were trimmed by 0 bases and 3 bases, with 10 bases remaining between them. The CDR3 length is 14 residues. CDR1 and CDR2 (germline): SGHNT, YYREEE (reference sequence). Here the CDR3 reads CASSLESGDYEQYF. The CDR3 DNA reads TGTGCCAGCAGCTTGGAATCAGGGGACTACGAGCAGTACTTC.

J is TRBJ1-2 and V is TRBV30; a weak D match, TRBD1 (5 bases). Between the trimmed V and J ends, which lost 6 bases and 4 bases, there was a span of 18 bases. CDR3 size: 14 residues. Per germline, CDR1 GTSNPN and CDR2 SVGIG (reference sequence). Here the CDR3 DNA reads TGTGCCTGCACAAATTCAGGGATTTCCTATGGCTACACCTTC. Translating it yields CACTNSGISYGYTF.

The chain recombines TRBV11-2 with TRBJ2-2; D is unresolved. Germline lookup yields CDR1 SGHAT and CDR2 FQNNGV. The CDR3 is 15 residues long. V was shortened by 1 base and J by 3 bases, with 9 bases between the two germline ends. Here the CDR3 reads CASSLVTSHTGELFF. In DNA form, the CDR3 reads TGTGCCAGCAGCTTAGTAACTTCCCACACCGGGGAGCTGTTTTTT. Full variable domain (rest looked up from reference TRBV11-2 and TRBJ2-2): EAGVAQSPRYKIIEKRQSVAFWCNPISGHATLYWYQQILGQGPKLLIQFQNNGVVDDSQLPKDRFSAERLKGVDSTLKIQPAKLEDSAVYLCASSLVTSHTGELFFGEGSRLTVL.

This CDR3 reads CASSLNPQSTDTQYF. For the CDR3, the DNA is TGTGCCAGCAGCTTAAATCCCCAAAGCACAGATACGCAGTATTTT. The V and J genes are TRBV7-3 and TRBJ2-3; D not certain. From germline, CDR1 is SGHTA and CDR2 FQGTGA. The V gene lost 1 base and the J gene lost 0 bases, with 8 bases spanning the gap. The CDR3 has 15 amino acids.

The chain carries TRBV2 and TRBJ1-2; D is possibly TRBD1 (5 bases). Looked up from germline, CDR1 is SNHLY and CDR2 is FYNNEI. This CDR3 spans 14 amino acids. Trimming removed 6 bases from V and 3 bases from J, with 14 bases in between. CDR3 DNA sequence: TGTGCCAGCAGGCAACAGACAGACTACTATGGCTACACCTTC. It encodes CASRQQTDYYGYTF.

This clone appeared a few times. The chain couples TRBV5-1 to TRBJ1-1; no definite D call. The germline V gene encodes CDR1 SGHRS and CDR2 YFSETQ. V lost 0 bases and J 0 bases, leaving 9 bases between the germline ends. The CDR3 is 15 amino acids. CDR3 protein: CASSLGATMNTEAFF. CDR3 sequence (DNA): TGCGCCAGCAGCTTGGGGGCCACAATGAACACTGAAGCTTTCTTT.

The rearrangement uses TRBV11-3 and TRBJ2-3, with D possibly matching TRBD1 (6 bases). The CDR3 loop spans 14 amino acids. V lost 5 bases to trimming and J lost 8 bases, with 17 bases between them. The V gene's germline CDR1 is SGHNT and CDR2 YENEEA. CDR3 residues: CASSLVQGPGTQYF. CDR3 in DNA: TGTGCCAGCAGCCTTGTACAGGGTCCGGGTACGCAGTATTTT.

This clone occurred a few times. The CDR3 sequence is CASSSFSYSPLHF. CDR3 nucleotides: TGTGCCAGCAGTTCGTTTTCCTATTCACCCCTCCACTTT. This sequence joins TRBV6-5 and TRBJ1-6; D remains ambiguous. The V gene's germline CDR1 is MNHEY and CDR2 SVGAGI. V lost 4 bases and J 8 bases, leaving 9 bases between the germline ends. The CDR3 extends over 13 amino acids.

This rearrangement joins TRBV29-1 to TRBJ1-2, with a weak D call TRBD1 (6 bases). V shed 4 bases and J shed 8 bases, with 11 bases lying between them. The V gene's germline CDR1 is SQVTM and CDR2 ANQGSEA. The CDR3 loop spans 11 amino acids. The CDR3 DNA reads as TGCAGCGTTGTACAGGGAAACGGCTACACCTTC. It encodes CSVVQGNGYTF.

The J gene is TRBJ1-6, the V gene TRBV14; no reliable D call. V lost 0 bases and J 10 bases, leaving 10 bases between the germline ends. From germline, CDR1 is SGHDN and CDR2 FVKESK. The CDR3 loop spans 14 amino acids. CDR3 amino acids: CASSQEAGRSPLHF. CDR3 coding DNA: TGTGCCAGCAGCCAAGAAGCCGGGAGGTCACCCCTCCACTTT.

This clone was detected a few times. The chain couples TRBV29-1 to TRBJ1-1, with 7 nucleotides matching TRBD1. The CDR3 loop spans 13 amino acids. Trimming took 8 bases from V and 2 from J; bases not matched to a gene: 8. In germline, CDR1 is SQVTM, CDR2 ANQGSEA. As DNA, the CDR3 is TGCAGCCCAAGTCGACAGGGTAACACTGAAGCTTTCTTT. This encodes CSPSRQGNTEAFF.

In DNA, the CDR3 is TGTGCCAGCGCACAGGGTTGGGAGACCCAGTACTTC. This translates into CASAQGWETQYF. The rearrangement joins TRBV2 to TRBJ2-5; D perhaps matches TRBD1 (6 bases). The ends were cut back, 8 bases at V and 5 bases at J, with 12 bases in the middle. CDR3 length equals 12 residues. Germline CDR1 is SNHLY and CDR2 is FYNNEI.

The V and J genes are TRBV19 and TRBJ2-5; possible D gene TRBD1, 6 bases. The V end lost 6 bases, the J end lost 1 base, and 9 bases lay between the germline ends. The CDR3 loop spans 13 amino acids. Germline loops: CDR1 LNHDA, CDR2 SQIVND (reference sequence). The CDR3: CASRKQGQETQYF. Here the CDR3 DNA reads TGTGCCAGTAGAAAACAGGGCCAAGAGACCCAGTACTTC.

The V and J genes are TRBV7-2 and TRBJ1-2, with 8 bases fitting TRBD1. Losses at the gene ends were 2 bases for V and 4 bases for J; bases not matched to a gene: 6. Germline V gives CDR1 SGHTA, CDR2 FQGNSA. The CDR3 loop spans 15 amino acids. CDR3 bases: TGTGCCAGCAGCTTAAGGACAGGGACTTCCTATGGCTACACCTTC. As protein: CASSLRTGTSYGYTF.

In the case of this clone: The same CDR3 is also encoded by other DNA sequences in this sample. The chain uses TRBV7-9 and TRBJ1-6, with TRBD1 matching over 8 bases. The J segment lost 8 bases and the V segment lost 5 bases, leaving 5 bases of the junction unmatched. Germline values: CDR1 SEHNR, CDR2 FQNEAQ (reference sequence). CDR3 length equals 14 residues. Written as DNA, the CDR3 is TGTGCCAGCAGCCTTGGACAGGGTGATTCACCCCTCCACTTT. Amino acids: CASSLGQGDSPLHF.